This T cell receptor (beta chain) was recorded in a study of T and B cells in COVID-19 patients (TCRdb year 2020). For the study in its entirety: In this study, adaptive immunity was profiled in COVID-19 patients who either had active infection or had recovered, using TRB and IGH repertoire sequencing of peripheral blood. A recovered cohort included more than 15 patients who provided roughly 20 samples, and most of these patients had mild to moderate COVID-19 treated on an outpatient basis. Patients in the recovered cohort had a median age of around 34 years, compared with 55 to 70 years for patients in the active-infection cohort. Critical illness requiring mechanical ventilation or ECMO was present in about 55% of the 20 patients in the active-infection cohort. Comorbidities linked to unfavorable COVID-19 outcome were present in 18 of 20 patients in the active-infection cohort. The repository of TCR and BCR sequences included about 69 time points from about 40 patients, and more than 7 million TCR sequences were analysed. Two patients were in both the active and recovered cohorts because samples existed from active disease and from after recovery. An age-matched reference group of 39 healthy donors negative for COVID-19 antibodies served as the comparison for repertoire analyses. As many as 9 follow-up blood samples were taken per patient, and some of the samples covered different disease stages within the same individual. Results the study describes overall, beyond this receptor: TRB repertoires were found to be highly clonal in active COVID-19, whereas diversity and richness at recovery were found to rise above healthy donor levels. Few blood samples were available from mildly ill patients while symptoms were present, and early samples from severe cases were likewise scarce. The cohort was judged too small for assessing how HLA contributes to COVID-19 susceptibility or severity. Specific T cell subsets (CD4+/Treg/CD8+) and sorted SARS-CoV-2-responsive or tetramer+ T cells had not yet been sequenced, and these experiments were ongoing. It was stated that prospective validation of the reported TCR clusters was required before the clusters could be put to clinical use. A total of 2,000 to 3,000 exclusive TCR clusters, including approximately 30 low-pGen clusters, were found in the recovered cohort. Patients with COVID-19 were reported to show strongly skewed TRBV/TRBJ gene usage.

A few counts support this clonotype. Its recognized antigen is unknown. No much larger clone is present one base from it, and per-base qualities are unavailable. TRB repertoires were amplified from about 250-500 ng of genomic DNA extracted from blood. TCRdb shows the sequencer as Illumina MiSeq. Multiplex PCR with BIOMED2 TRB-A/B primer pools was used to amplify TRB rearrangements. Illumina-compatible adapters and 7-nucleotide sample barcodes were added to the amplicons in two consecutive PCRs. All library PCRs used Phusion HS II polymerase. Amplicons were gel-purified with the NucleoSpin Gel and PCR Clean-up kit, quantified on Qubit, and pooled at approximately 3.9 nM. Before Illumina next-generation sequencing, the quality of the amplicon pool was assessed on an Agilent 2100 Bioanalyzer. Per the source publication's procedure: TRB rearrangements were annotated with MiXCR 3.0.8 using the default MiXCR reference library. Sequences with fewer than 2 reads and non-productive reads were filtered out, and every unique CDR3 nucleotide sequence was treated as a single clone. R 3.5.1 was used to calculate clonality, diversity, richness and V-J gene usage. GLIPH2 was used to cluster TCRs by CDR3 similarity, and OLGA was used to calculate generation probabilities. Only GLIPH2 clusters with at least four unique TCR clonotypes present in at least three individuals were retained. TCRdb reprocessed the public reads (quality trimming at Q25 with fastp, clone calling with MiXCR) and kept in-frame beta chains. All rows with the same CDR3 protein become a single entry with the most common DNA and genes. It is TCRdb's table, rather than the study itself, that gives the V and J calls and clone size. The table for this sample lists 4,000 to 6,000 distinct CDR3 sequences; roughly 21% of them were counted only once. The ten largest clones add up to 5.5% to 7% of the sample.

Source material: blood. The clonotype was recovered from a human donor who had recovered from COVID-19.

The CDR3 corresponds to CSTWDRTSSGANVLTF. The DNA sequence reads TGCAGCACTTGGGACAGAACCTCTTCTGGGGCCAACGTCCTGACTTTC. Rearrangement joined TRBV29-1 to TRBJ2-6, with 7 bases aligning to TRBD1. Reading from cysteine to phenylalanine, the CDR3 counts 16 amino acids. Only the CDR3 DNA is retained, 48 bases long and in frame from the first base. The germline V gene yields SQVTM for CDR1 and ANQGSEA for CDR2. Clipping removes 8 bases from V and 1 base from J, with 11 as the unmatched junction base count.